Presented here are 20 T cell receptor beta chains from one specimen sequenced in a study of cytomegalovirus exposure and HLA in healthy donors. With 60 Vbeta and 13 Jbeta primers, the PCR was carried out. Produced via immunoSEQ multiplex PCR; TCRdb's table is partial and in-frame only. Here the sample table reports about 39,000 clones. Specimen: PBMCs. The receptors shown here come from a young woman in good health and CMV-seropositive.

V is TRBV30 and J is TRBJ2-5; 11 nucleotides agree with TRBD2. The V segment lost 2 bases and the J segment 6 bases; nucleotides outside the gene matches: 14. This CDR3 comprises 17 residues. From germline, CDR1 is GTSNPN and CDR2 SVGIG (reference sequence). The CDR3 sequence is CAWSFTSGGLPFKTQYF. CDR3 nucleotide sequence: TGTGCCTGGAGTTTCACTAGCGGGGGTTTGCCCTTCAAGACCCAGTACTTC. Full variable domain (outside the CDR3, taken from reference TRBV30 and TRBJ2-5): SQTIHQWPATLVQPVGSPLSLECTVEGTSNPNLYWYRQAAGRGLQLLFYSVGIGQISSEVPQNLSASRPQDRQFILSSKKLLLSDSGFYLCAWSFTSGGLPFKTQYFGPGTRLLVL.

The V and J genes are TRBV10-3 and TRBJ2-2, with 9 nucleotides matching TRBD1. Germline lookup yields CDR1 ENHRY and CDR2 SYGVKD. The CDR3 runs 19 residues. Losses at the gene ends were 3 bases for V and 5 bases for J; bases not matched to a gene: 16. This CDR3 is CAISDFVGDRAKGTGELFF. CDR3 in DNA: TGTGCCATCAGTGACTTCGTCGGGGACAGGGCGAAGGGTACCGGGGAGCTGTTTTTT.

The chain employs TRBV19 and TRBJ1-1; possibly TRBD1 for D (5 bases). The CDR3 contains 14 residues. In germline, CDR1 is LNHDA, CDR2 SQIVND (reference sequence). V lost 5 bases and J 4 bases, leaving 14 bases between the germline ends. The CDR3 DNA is TGTGCCAGTAGTCTGGGGCAAGCGGGCACTGAAGCTTTCTTT. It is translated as CASSLGQAGTEAFF.

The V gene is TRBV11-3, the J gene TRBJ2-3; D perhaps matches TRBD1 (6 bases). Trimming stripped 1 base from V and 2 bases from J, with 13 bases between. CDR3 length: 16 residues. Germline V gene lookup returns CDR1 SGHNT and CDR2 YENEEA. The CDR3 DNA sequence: TGTGCCAGCAGCTTAGGAGGGACAAGCACCACAGATACGCAGTATTTT. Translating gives CASSLGGTSTTDTQYF.

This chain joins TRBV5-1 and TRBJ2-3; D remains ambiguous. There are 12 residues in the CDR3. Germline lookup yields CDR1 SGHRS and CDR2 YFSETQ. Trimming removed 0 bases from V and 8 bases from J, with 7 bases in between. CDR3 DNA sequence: TGCGCCAGCAGCTTGGAATTTAGTACGCAGTATTTT. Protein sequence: CASSLEFSTQYF.

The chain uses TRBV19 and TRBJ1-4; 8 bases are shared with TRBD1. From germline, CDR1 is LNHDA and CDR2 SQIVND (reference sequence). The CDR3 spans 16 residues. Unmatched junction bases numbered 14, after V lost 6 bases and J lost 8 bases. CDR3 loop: CASRSDRAIMREKLFF. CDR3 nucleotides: TGTGCCAGTAGATCGGACAGGGCGATTATGCGGGAAAAACTGTTTTTT.

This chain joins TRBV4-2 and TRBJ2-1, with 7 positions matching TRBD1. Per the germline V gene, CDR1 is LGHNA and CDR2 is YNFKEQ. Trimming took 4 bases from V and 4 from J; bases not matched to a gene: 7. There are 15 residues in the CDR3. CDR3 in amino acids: CASSPAGTEYNEQFF. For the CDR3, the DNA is TGTGCCAGCAGCCCTGCCGGGACAGAGTACAATGAGCAGTTCTTC.

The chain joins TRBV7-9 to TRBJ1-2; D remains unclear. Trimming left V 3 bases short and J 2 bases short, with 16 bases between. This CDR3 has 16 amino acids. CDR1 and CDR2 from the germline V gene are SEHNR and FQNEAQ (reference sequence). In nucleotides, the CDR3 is TGTGCCAGCAGCTTTTTGGGTGCAGGCCTCAACTATGGCTACACCTTC. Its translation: CASSFLGAGLNYGYTF.

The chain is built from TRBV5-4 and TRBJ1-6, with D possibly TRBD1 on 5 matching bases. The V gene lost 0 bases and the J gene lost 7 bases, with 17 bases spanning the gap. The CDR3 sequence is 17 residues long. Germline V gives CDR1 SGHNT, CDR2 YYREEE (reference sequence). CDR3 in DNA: TGTGCCAGCAGCTTGGCGTTCACCCGCAGGGCAAATTCACCCCTCCACTTT. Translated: CASSLAFTRRANSPLHF.

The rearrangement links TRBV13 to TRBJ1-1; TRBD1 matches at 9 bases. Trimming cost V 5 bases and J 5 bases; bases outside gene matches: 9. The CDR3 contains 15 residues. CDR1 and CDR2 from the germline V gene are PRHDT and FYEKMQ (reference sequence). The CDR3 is CASSPYGGQGTEAFF. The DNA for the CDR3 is TGTGCCAGCAGCCCCTACGGCGGACAGGGGACTGAAGCTTTCTTT.

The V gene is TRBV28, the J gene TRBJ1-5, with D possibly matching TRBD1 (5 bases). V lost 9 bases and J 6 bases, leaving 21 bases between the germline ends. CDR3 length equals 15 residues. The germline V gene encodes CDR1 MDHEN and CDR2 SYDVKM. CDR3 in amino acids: CASSPAGGKVQPQHF. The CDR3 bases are TGTGCCAGTTCCCCGGCGGGGGGGAAAGTTCAGCCCCAGCATTTT.

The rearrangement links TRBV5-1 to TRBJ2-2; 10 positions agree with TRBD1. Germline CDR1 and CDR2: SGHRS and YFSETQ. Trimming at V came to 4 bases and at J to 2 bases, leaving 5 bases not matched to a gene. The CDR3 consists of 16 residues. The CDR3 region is CASSVRTGGNTGELFF. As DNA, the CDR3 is TGCGCCAGCAGCGTAAGGACAGGGGGAAACACCGGGGAGCTGTTTTTT.

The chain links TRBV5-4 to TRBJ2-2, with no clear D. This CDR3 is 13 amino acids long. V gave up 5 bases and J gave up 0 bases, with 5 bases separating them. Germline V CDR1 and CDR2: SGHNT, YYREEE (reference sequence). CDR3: CASSRANTGELFF. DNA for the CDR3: TGTGCCAGCAGTCGCGCGAACACCGGGGAGCTGTTTTTT.

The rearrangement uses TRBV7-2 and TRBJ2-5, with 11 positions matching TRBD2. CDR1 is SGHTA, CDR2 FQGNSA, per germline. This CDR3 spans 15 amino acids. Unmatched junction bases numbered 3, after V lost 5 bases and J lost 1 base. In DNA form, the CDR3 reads TGTGCCAGCAGCCCGCTAGCGGGGGGCCAAGAGACCCAGTACTTC. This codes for CASSPLAGGQETQYF.

CDR3 loop: CASSIAGGLNYGYTF. For the CDR3, the DNA is TGTGCCAGTAGTATAGCAGGGGGCCTTAACTATGGCTACACCTTC. The chain carries TRBV19 and TRBJ1-2; 8 bases fit TRBD1. The CDR3 extends over 15 amino acids. Germline CDR1 LNHDA, CDR2 SQIVND (reference sequence). The junction had 2 bases not matched to a gene; V was cut back by 1 base and J by 1 base.

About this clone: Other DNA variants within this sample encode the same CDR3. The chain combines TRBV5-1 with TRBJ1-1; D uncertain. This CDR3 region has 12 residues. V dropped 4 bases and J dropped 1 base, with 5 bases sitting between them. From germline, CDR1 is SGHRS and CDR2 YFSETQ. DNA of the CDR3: TGCGCCAGCAGCACCGGGAACACTGAAGCTTTCTTT. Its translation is CASSTGNTEAFF.

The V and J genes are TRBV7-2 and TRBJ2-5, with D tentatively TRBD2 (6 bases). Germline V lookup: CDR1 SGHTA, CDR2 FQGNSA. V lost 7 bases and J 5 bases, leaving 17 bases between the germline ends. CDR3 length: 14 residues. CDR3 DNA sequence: TGTGCCAGCACCACGAATCGGGGGAAGGAGACCCAGTACTTC. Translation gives CASTTNRGKETQYF.

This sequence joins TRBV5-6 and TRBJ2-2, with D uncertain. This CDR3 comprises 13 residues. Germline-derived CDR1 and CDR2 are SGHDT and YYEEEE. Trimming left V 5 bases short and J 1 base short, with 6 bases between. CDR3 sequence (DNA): TGTGCCAGCAGTGTCAGGAACACCGGGGAGCTGTTTTTT. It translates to CASSVRNTGELFF.

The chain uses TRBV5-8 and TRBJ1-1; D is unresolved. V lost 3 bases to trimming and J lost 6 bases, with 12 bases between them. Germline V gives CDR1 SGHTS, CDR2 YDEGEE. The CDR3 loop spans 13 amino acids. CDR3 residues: CASSWRLAAEAFF. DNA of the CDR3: TGTGCCAGCAGCTGGCGGTTGGCGGCTGAAGCTTTCTTT.

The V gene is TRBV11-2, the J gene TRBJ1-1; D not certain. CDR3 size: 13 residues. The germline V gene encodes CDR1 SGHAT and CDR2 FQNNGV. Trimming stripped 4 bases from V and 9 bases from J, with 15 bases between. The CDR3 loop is CASSSPSQKQAFF. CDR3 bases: TGTGCCAGCAGCTCCCCCTCACAGAAACAAGCTTTCTTT. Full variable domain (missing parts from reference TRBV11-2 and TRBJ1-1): EAGVAQSPRYKIIEKRQSVAFWCNPISGHATLYWYQQILGQGPKLLIQFQNNGVVDDSQLPKDRFSAERLKGVDSTLKIQPAKLEDSAVYLCASSSPSQKQAFFGQGTRLTVV.